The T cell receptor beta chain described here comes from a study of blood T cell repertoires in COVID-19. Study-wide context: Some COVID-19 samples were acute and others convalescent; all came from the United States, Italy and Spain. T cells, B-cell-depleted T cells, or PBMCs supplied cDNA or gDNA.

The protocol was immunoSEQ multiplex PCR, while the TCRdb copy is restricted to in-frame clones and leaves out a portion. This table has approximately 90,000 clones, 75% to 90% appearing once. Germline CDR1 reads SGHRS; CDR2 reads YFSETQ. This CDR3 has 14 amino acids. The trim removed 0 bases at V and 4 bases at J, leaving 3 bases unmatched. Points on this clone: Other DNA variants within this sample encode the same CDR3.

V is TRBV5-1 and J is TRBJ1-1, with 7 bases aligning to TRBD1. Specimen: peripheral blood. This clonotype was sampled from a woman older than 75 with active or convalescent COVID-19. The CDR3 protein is CASSLASGGTEAFF. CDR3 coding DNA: TGCGCCAGCAGCTTGGCATCAGGGGGCACTGAAGCTTTCTTT.